This T cell receptor (beta chain) stems from a study of identical twins' blood T cells. Study as a whole: Roughly 12 libraries, six alpha and six beta, gave around 50 million reads.

TCRdb recomputed calls from the 5' RACE reads with MiXCR, one row per CDR3 protein. The sample records 350,000 to 400,000 distinct CDR3 sequences, roughly 30% being singletons. CDR1 MGHRA and CDR2 YSYEKL come from the germline V gene. V was clipped by 1 base and J by 3 bases, with 10 bases between them. The CDR3 spans 15 residues. A few counts support this clonotype. The chain combines TRBV4-1 with TRBJ1-5; D is undetermined. The sequenced sample consisted of PBMCs. This clonotype was sampled from a woman aged 18-55 years in good health. CDR3 sequence reads: CASSQGTSNNQPQHF. CDR3 DNA sequence: TGCGCCAGCAGCCAAGGGACGTCCAACAATCAGCCCCAGCATTTT.